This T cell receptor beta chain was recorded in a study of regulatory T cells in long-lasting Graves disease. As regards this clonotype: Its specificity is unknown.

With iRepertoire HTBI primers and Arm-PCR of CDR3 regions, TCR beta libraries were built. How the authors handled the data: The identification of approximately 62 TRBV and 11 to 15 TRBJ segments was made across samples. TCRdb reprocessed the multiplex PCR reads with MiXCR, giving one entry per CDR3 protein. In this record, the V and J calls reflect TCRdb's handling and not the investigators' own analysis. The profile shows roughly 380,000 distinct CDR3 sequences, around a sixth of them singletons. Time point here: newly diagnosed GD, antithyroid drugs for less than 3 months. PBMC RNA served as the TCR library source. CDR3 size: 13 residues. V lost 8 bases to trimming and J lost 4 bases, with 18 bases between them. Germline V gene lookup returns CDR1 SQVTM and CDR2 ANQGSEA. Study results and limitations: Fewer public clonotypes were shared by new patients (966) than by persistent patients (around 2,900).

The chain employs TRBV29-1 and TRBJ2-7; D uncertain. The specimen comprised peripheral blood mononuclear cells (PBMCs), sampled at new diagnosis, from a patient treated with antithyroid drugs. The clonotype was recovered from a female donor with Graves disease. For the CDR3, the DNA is TGCAGCCCCCTGAGTGCTACAGCATACGAGCAGTACTTC. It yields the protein CSPLSATAYEQYF.